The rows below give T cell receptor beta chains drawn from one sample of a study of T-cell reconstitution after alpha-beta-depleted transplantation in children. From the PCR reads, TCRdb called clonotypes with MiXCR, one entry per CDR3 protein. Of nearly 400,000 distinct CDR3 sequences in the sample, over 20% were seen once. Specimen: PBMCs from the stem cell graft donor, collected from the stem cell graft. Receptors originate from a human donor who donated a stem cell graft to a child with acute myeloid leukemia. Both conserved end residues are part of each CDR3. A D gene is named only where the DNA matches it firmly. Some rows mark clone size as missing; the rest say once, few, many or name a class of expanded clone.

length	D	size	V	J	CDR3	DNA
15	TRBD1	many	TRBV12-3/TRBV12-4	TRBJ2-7	CASSPGQDRSYEQYF	TGTGCCAGCAGCCCCGGACAGGACCGTTCCTACGAGCAGTACTTC
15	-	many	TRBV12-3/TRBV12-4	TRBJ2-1	CASSLLEHTYNEQFF	TGTGCCAGCAGTTTATTGGAGCACACCTACAATGAGCAGTTCTTC
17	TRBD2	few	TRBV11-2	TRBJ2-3	CASSFGASGRFTDTQYF	TGTGCCAGCAGCTTCGGGGCTAGCGGGAGGTTTACAGATACGCAGTATTTT
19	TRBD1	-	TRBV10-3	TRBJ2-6	CAITKTGQGAMTGANVLTF	TGTGCCATCACCAAAACCGGACAGGGAGCTATGACCGGGGCCAACGTCCTGACTTTC
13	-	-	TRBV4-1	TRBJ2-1	CASSRSPWDEQFF	TGCGCCAGCAGCCGATCCCCCTGGGATGAGCAGTTCTTC
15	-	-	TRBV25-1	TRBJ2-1	CASIPAGGAYNEQFF	TGTGCCAGCATCCCCGCCGGGGGCGCCTACAATGAGCAGTTCTTC
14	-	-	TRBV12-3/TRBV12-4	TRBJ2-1	CASRGWRGADEQFF	TGTGCCAGCAGAGGATGGAGAGGAGCGGATGAGCAGTTCTTC
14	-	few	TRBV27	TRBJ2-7	CASSPREEMKEQYF	TGTGCCAGCAGTCCCAGGGAAGAGATGAAGGAGCAGTACTTC
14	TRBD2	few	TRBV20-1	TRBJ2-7	CSARRIAGAYEQYF	TGCAGTGCTAGAAGAATAGCGGGAGCCTACGAGCAGTACTTC
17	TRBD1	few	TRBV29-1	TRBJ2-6	CSVESGTGPSGANVLTF	TGCAGCGTTGAATCCGGGACAGGCCCCTCTGGGGCCAACGTCCTGACTTTC
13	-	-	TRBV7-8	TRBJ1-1	CASSLGVTTEAFF	TGTGCCAGCAGCTTAGGAGTGACCACTGAAGCTTTCTTT
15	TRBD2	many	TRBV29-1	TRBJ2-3	CSVEPGLAGVWTQYF	TGCAGCGTGGAACCGGGACTAGCGGGAGTTTGGACGCAGTATTTT
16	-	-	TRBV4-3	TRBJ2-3	CASSRNPSPSTDTQYF	TGCGCCAGCAGTCGAAATCCTTCCCCAAGCACAGATACGCAGTATTTT
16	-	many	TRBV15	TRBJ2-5	CATSRAGQQGQETQYF	TGTGCCACCAGCAGAGCTGGCCAACAGGGCCAAGAGACCCAGTACTTC
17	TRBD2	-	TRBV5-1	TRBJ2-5	CASSLGATSGRQETQYF	TGCGCCAGCAGCTTGGGGGCAACTAGCGGGCGGCAAGAGACCCAGTACTTC
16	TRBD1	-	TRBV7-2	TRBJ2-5	CASSGAGTGWRETQYF	TGTGCCAGCAGCGGGGCCGGGACAGGGTGGCGAGAGACCCAGTACTTC
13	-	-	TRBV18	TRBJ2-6	CASSTAGANVLTF	TGTGCCAGCTCCACGGCTGGGGCCAACGTCCTGACTTTC
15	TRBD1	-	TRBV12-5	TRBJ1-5	CASGLGQGANQPQHF	TGTGCTAGTGGTTTGGGACAGGGGGCGAATCAGCCCCAGCATTTT
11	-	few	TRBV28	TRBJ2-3	CASKSTDTQYF	TGTGCCAGCAAAAGCACAGATACGCAGTATTTT
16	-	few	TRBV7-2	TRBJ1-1	CASSAQRQDTGAEAFF	TGTGCCAGCAGCGCACAGAGGCAGGACACGGGGGCTGAAGCTTTCTTT
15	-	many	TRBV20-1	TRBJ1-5	CSARDGYGGYQPQHF	TGCAGTGCTAGAGATGGCTATGGAGGATATCAGCCCCAGCATTTT
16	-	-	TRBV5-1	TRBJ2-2	CASSLSGTLRTGELFF	TGCGCCAGCAGCCTTAGCGGTACCCTAAGGACCGGGGAGCTGTTTTTT
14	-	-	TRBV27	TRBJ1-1	CASRGQGPYTEAFF	TGTGCCAGCAGGGGCCAGGGCCCCTACACTGAAGCTTTCTTT
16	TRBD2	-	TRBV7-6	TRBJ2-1	CASSDSGSSFYNEQFF	TGTGCCAGCAGCGATAGCGGGAGCTCATTCTACAATGAGCAGTTCTTC
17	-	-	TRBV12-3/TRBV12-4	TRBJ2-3	CASSTLLAAEPSDTQYF	TGTGCCAGCAGTACCCTACTAGCAGCGGAGCCCTCGGATACGCAGTATTTT
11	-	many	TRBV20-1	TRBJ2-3	CSASAADTQYF	TGCAGTGCTAGCGCGGCAGATACGCAGTATTTT
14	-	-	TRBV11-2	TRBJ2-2	CASSFERWTGELFF	TGTGCCAGCAGCTTCGAGCGGTGGACCGGGGAGCTGTTTTTT
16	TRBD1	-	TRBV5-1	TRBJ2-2	CASSQRQGAGTGELFF	TGCGCCAGCAGCCAAAGACAGGGGGCAGGAACCGGGGAGCTGTTTTTT
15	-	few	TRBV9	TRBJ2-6	CASSVSGSGANVLTF	TGTGCCAGCAGCGTTTCGGGCTCTGGGGCCAACGTCCTGACTTTC
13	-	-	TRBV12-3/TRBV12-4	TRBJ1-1	CASSLQQNTEAFF	TGTGCCAGCAGTTTACAACAGAACACTGAAGCTTTCTTT
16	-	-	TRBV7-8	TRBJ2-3	CASSLVVSRDTDTQYF	TGTGCCAGCAGCTTAGTGGTTAGCAGAGACACAGATACGCAGTATTTT
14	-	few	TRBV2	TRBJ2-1	CASSASRSYNEQFF	TGTGCCAGCAGTGCGTCCCGCTCCTACAATGAGCAGTTCTTC
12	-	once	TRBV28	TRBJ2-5	CASKKAGETQYF	TGTGCCAGCAAAAAGGCGGGAGAGACCCAGTACTTC
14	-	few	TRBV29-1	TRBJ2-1	CSGRTPDLYNEQFF	TGCAGCGGACGGACCCCGGATCTCTACAATGAGCAGTTCTTC
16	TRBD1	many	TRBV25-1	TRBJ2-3	CASSEERQGAKDTQYF	TGTGCCAGCAGTGAGGAGAGACAGGGGGCGAAAGATACGCAGTATTTT
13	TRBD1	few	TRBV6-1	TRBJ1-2	CASREQGAGGYTF	TGTGCCAGCAGGGAACAGGGGGCTGGTGGCTACACCTTC
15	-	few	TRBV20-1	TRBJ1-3	CSAKPSRGIGNTIYF	TGCAGTGCCAAGCCATCAAGGGGCATCGGAAACACCATATATTTT
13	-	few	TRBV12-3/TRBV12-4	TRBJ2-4	CASSLVGRNIQYF	TGTGCCAGCAGTTTGGTCGGGCGGAACATTCAGTACTTC
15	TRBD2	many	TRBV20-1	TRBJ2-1	CSATGGTSGDSEQFF	TGCAGTGCCACTGGTGGGACTAGCGGAGACAGTGAGCAGTTCTTC
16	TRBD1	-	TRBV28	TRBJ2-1	CASSFPSDRVNNEQFF	TGTGCCAGCAGTTTTCCCTCGGACAGGGTGAACAATGAGCAGTTCTTC
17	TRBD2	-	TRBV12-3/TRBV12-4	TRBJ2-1	CASSLAASGSNYNEQFF	TGTGCCAGCAGTTTAGCGGCTAGCGGGAGTAATTACAATGAGCAGTTCTTC
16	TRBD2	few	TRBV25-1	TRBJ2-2	CASRDGSGRRDGELFF	TGTGCCAGCAGGGACGGTAGCGGGAGGCGCGACGGGGAGCTGTTTTTT
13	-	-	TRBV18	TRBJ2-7	CASSPVALYEQYF	TGTGCCAGCTCACCCGTGGCCCTATACGAGCAGTACTTC
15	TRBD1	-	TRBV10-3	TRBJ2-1	CAISLDRESYNEQFF	TGTGCCATCAGCCTTGACAGGGAATCCTACAATGAGCAGTTCTTC
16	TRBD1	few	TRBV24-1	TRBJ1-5	CATSDGRQGSNQPQHF	TGTGCCACCAGTGATGGGAGACAGGGAAGTAATCAGCCCCAGCATTTT
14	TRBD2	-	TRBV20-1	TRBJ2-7	CSATQPGLAYEQYF	TGCAGTGCTACCCAGCCGGGACTAGCCTACGAGCAGTACTTC
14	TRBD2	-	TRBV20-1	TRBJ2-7	CSAAYQAGVDEQYF	TGCAGTGCCGCTTACCAAGCGGGAGTCGACGAGCAGTACTTC
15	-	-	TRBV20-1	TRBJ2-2	CSAEEGVADTGELFF	TGCAGTGCCGAGGAGGGGGTAGCGGACACCGGGGAGCTGTTTTTT
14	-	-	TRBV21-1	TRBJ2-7	CASAGTSRRYEQYF	TGTGCCAGCGCTGGGACTAGTAGGCGCTACGAGCAGTACTTC
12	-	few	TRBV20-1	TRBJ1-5	CSARDLDQPQHF	TGCAGTGCTAGAGATCTGGACCAGCCCCAGCATTTT
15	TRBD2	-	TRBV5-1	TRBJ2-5	CASSLALAGVETQYF	TGCGCCAGCAGCTTGGCACTAGCGGGAGTAGAGACCCAGTACTTC
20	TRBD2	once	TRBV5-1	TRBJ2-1	CASSLAYVVLAGGPRNEQFF	TGCGCCAGCAGCTTGGCCTATGTGGTCCTAGCGGGAGGGCCTCGTAATGAGCAGTTCTTC
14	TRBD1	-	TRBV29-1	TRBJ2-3	CSVEGQGAPNTQYF	TGCAGCGTTGAAGGTCAGGGGGCGCCGAATACGCAGTATTTT
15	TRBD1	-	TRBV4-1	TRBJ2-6	CASSQDRGDRLLLTF	TGCGCCAGCAGCCAAGATCGAGGGGACAGGCTTCTCCTGACTTTC